Listed below are T cell receptor beta chains from one sample, sequenced in a study of CD8+ T cells in alopecia areata. Produced via immunoSEQ multiplex PCR; TCRdb's table is partial and in-frame only. The table lists fewer than 250,000 clones, 35% to 40% of them singletons. The source material was CD4+ T cells sorted from blood, sampled around week 34, from a patient treated with tofacitinib. These receptors originate from a human donor with alopecia areata. Each CDR3 is given with its conserved first and last residue. D genes are given only for firm matches. The size entry is marked missing in some rows and otherwise reads once, few, many or a size class.

TRBD1	few	TRBV6-5	16	TRBJ1-1	TGTGCCAGCAGTTCACGACAGGGACGAACGAACACTGAAGCTTTCTTT	CASSSRQGRTNTEAFF
-	-	TRBV6-5	15	TRBJ1-3	TGTGCCAGCAGTCCCGAGGGGTCGCGTCGAAACACCATATATTTT	CASSPEGSRRNTIYF
-	few	TRBV27	17	TRBJ2-2	TGTGCCAGCAGTTTAACTCTGCGGGGTTCGAACACCGGGGAGCTGTTTTTT	CASSLTLRGSNTGELFF
TRBD1	-	TRBV5-1	16	TRBJ1-6	TGCGCCAGCACTATGGGATCCGGGACAGTTAATTCACCCCTCCACTTT	CASTMGSGTVNSPLHF
-	few	TRBV7-3	14	TRBJ2-3	TGTGCCAGCAGCTCCTATAGGACCACAGATACGCAGTATTTT	CASSSYRTTDTQYF
-	-	TRBV5-1	15	TRBJ2-7	TGCGCCAGCAGCTTGCCTGGGGGGTCCGCCTACGAGCAGTACTTC	CASSLPGGSAYEQYF
-	few	TRBV9	15	TRBJ1-2	TGTGCCAGCAGCGTAGAAGTGACAGCTAACTATGGCTACACCTTC	CASSVEVTANYGYTF
-	-	TRBV30	11	TRBJ1-2	TGTGCCTGGAGTAGGACTGGCGGCTACACCTTC	CAWSRTGGYTF
-	few	TRBV11-2	13	TRBJ1-1	TGTGCCAGCAGCTTAGCCGGCCGGGGTGAAGCTTTCTTT	CASSLAGRGEAFF
-	-	TRBV6-5	14	TRBJ2-7	TGTGCCAGCAGTTTTGGGATAGTTACCTACGAGCAGTACTTC	CASSFGIVTYEQYF
TRBD1	few	TRBV2	15	TRBJ2-2	TGTGCCAGCAGTGGACAGGGGGCCCTCACCGGGGAGCTGTTTTTT	CASSGQGALTGELFF
-	few	TRBV9	16	TRBJ1-1	TGTGCCAGCAGCGTAGGGGTTGGCAGCGTGAACACTGAAGCTTTCTTT	CASSVGVGSVNTEAFF
TRBD1	-	TRBV7-2	15	TRBJ1-6	TGTGCCAGCAGCTGGGACAGCCGTAATAATTCACCCCTCCACTTT	CASSWDSRNNSPLHF
TRBD1	few	TRBV19	12	TRBJ1-5	TGTGCCAGCCGGGACAGGAATCAGCCCCAGCATTTT	CASRDRNQPQHF
-	-	TRBV5-1	13	TRBJ1-6	TGCGCCAGCAGCTTGGGAGGGCGGGCGACCCTCCACTTT	CASSLGGRATLHF
-	-	TRBV23-1	15	TRBJ2-2	TGCGCCAGCAGTCAATCCAGGGTGAACACCGGGGAGCTGTTTTTT	CASSQSRVNTGELFF
-	-	TRBV5-1	16	TRBJ2-3	TGCGCCAGCAGCTTGAGGGGGACGACGACCCGCGATACGCAGTATTTT	CASSLRGTTTRDTQYF
TRBD1	few	TRBV5-1	14	TRBJ2-7	TGCGCCAGCAGCCCAACCGGGACAGGCTACGAGCAGTACTTC	CASSPTGTGYEQYF